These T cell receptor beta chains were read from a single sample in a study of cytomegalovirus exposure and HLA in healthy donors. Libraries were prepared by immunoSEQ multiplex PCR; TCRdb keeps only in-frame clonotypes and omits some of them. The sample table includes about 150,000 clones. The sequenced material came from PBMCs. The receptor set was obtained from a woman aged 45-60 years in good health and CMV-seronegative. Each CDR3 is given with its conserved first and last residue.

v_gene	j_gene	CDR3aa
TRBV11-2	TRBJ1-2	CASSLDAWAGGYTF
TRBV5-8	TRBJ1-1	CASSLWDRGRNEAFF
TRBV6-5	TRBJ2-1	CASSPSGPNEQFF
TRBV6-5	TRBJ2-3	CASSSLATSTDTQYF
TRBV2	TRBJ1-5	CASTRSNQPQHF
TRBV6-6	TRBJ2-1	CASSYEGNPYNEQFF
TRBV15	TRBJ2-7	CATSSRQGHRAYEQYF
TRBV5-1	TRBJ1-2	CASSLGGENYGYTF
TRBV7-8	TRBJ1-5	CASSLGDTQNQPQHF
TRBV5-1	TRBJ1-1	CASSLEGTGGLNTEAFF
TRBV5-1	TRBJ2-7	CASSLEAGGYEQYF
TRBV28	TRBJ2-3	CASMWDSTRDTQYF
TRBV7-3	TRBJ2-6	CASSGYRGSGANVLTF
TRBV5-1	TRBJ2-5	CASKSGLAGGETQYF
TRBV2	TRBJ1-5	CASSGQNLSNQPQHF
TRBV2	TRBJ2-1	CASSRLFNEQFF
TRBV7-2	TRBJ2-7	CASRPSGSVNEQYF
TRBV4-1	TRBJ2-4	CASSQGTGRGNIQYF
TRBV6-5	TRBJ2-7	CASSYSEGRGHEQYF
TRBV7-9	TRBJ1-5	CASSLEGQGNQPQHF
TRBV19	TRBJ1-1	CASSRGTERNTEAFF
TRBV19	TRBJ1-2	CATIQNYGYTF
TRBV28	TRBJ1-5	CASSSSTGGPGNQPQHF
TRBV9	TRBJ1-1	CASSVAPGGLGNTEAFF
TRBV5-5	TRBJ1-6	CASRDGTGNNSPLHF
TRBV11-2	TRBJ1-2	CASSSFTGLYSRIGEGYTF
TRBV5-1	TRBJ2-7	CASSPRTGRNEQYF
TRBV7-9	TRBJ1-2	CASSLTDRGHGYTF
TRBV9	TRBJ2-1	CASSETSGTYNEQFF
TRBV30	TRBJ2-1	CAWSVVAGVYEQFF
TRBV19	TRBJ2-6	CASREQGAGSGANVLTF
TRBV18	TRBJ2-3	CASSPLEDTQYF
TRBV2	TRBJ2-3	CAEEGLAADTQYF
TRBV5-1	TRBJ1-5	CASSLSGGDQPQHF
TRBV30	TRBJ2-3	CAWSVGRSDTQYF
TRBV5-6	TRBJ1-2	CASSLEAGIYGYTF
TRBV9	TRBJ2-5	CASSAGGGETQYF
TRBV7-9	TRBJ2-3	CASSLAGSDTQYF
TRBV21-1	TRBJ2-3	CASSKASGWVRGTDTQYF
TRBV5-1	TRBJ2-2	CASSKGRQRGENTGELFF
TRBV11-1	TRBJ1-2	CASSPGQGAYGYTF
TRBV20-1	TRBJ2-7	CSVSPGYEQYF
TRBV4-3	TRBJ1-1	CASSRAKLTVNTEAFF
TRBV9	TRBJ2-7	CASSALVPSGPHEQYF
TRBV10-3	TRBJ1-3	CAISPGTGTGNTIYF
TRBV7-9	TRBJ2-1	CASSSLRLGDREQFF
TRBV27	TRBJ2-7	CASSLTGRNEQYF
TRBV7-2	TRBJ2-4	CASSLAANIQYF
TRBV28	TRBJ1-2	CASSLPHGSYGYTF
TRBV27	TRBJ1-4	CASSLSGGGIAGPSGLFF
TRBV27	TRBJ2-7	CASSSWAGDSYEQYF
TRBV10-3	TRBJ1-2	CAISLAGDPNYGYTF
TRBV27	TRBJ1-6	CASSFSGGESPLHF
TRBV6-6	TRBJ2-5	CASSDTGSLETQYF
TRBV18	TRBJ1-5	CASSAGASVDQPQHF
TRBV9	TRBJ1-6	CASSEGQGAAPLHF
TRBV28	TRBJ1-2	CASSLRGNYGYTF
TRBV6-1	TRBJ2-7	CASLGRGAYEQYF
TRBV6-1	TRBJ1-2	CASSGRINRGLYGYTF